The rows below give T cell receptor beta chains drawn from one sample of a study of cytomegalovirus exposure and HLA in healthy donors. Produced via immunoSEQ multiplex PCR; TCRdb's table is partial and in-frame only. This sample has fewer than 150,000 clones, with 73% found just once. The sequencing input was PBMCs. These receptors all stem from a human donor in good health. CDR3s include the opening cysteine and the closing phenylalanine or tryptophan. The D gene is left open where the match is weak. A row's size may be missing; if present it is once, few, many or a size class.

TRBV5-1,TRBJ2-5,.,TRBD2,CASSLGPSGSQETQYF,TGCGCCAGCAGCTTGGGGCCTAGCGGTAGCCAAGAGACCCAGTACTTC
TRBV27,TRBJ2-1,.,TRBD2,CASSFVGLAAYNEQFF,TGTGCCAGCAGTTTCGTAGGGCTAGCGGCGTACAATGAGCAGTTCTTC
TRBV5-4,TRBJ1-2,.,.,CASSPTGLISYGYTF,TGTGCCAGCAGCCCGACAGGTCTAATTAGCTATGGCTACACCTTC
TRBV18,TRBJ1-5,few,.,CASSPAGEQPQHF,TGTGCCAGCTCACCTGCGGGGGAACAGCCCCAGCATTTT
TRBV9,TRBJ2-1,.,TRBD2,CASSVVGLDNEQFF,TGTGCCAGCAGCGTAGTGGGACTAGACAATGAGCAGTTCTTC
TRBV7-7,TRBJ2-3,.,.,CASSLERTDTQYF,TGTGCTAGCAGCTTAGAGAGGACAGATACGCAGTATTTT
TRBV18,TRBJ2-1,.,.,CASSPLETNNEQFF,TGTGCCAGCTCACCCCTAGAAACGAACAATGAGCAGTTCTTC
TRBV2,TRBJ2-7,.,TRBD1,CASSEAGTGVAYEQYF,TGTGCCAGCAGTGAAGCCGGGACAGGGGTGGCCTACGAGCAGTACTTC
TRBV15,TRBJ2-1,.,TRBD2,CATSSRLAGKYEQFF,TGTGCCACCAGCAGTAGACTAGCGGGAAAATATGAGCAGTTCTTC
TRBV5-1,TRBJ2-7,.,TRBD2,CASSFGLAGNEQYF,TGCGCCAGCAGCTTCGGACTAGCGGGAAACGAGCAGTACTTC
TRBV2,TRBJ1-6,.,.,CASSEEGSWGSPLHF,TGTGCCAGCAGTGAGGAGGGTTCCTGGGGGTCACCCCTCCACTTT
TRBV11-3,TRBJ2-7,.,.,CASSLEGLFEQYF,TGTGCCAGCAGCCTCGAGGGCCTTTTCGAGCAGTACTTC
TRBV7-6,TRBJ1-1,.,.,CASSRARAGRTEAFF,TGTGCCAGCAGCCGAGCTAGGGCGGGGAGGACTGAAGCTTTCTTT
TRBV9,TRBJ2-7,.,.,CASSVESGGQYF,TGTGCCAGCAGCGTAGAGAGCGGCGGGCAGTACTTC
TRBV6-5,TRBJ2-7,few,.,CASSPLATYEQYF,TGTGCCAGCAGTCCCCTAGCAACCTACGAGCAGTACTTC
TRBV7-3,TRBJ2-5,.,TRBD1,CARMFNWTGRETQYF,TGTGCCAGGATGTTTAACTGGACAGGGAGGGAGACCCAGTACTTC
TRBV15,TRBJ1-1,.,.,CATSRDRTEAFF,TGTGCCACCAGCAGAGACAGGACTGAAGCTTTCTTT
TRBV6-1,TRBJ2-3,.,.,CASSEAGALTDTQYF,TGTGCCAGCAGTGAAGCGGGGGCCCTCACAGATACGCAGTATTTT
TRBV19,TRBJ1-4,.,TRBD1,CASRDRGREKLFF,TGTGCCAGCAGGGACAGGGGGCGAGAAAAACTGTTTTTT
TRBV5-8,TRBJ2-3,.,.,CASSLRFSGVGDTQYF,TGTGCCAGCAGCTTGCGGTTTTCAGGGGTTGGGGATACGCAGTATTTT
TRBV6-1,TRBJ1-4,.,TRBD1,CASTDTGGLNEKLFF,TGTGCCAGCACCGATACAGGGGGCCTTAATGAAAAACTGTTTTTT
TRBV7-2,TRBJ2-2,.,.,CASSTDTRELFF,TGTGCCAGCAGCACGGACACTAGGGAGCTGTTTTTT
TRBV7-8,TRBJ1-1,.,.,CASSLVGRPGQSTEAFF,TGTGCCAGCAGCTTAGTAGGAAGGCCAGGTCAGTCCACTGAAGCTTTCTTT
TRBV4-1,TRBJ2-6,.,.,CASSLDKTGANVLTF,TGCGCCAGCAGTCTAGATAAGACTGGGGCCAACGTCCTGACTTTC
TRBV29-1,TRBJ1-2,few,TRBD1,CSTRGGGTDGYTF,TGCAGCACCCGAGGAGGGGGCACGGATGGCTACACCTTC
TRBV27,TRBJ2-5,.,TRBD1,CASSWTGRGETQYF,TGTGCCAGCAGTTGGACAGGGCGGGGAGAGACTCAGTACTTC
TRBV10-3,TRBJ2-1,.,TRBD2,CATLGREGAYEQFF,TGTGCCACTCTGGGGCGGGAGGGGGCCTATGAGCAGTTCTTC
TRBV9,TRBJ2-3,.,TRBD2,CASSPEAGGPIDTQYF,TGTGCCAGCAGCCCCGAAGCGGGAGGGCCTATAGATACGCAGTATTTT
TRBV7-2,TRBJ2-1,.,TRBD2,CASSSGLAVYNEQFF,TGTGCCAGCAGCTCGGGACTAGCGGTATACAATGAGCAGTTCTTC
TRBV28,TRBJ2-7,.,TRBD2,CASRSLAGGGEQYF,TGTGCCAGCAGATCCCTAGCGGGAGGAGGCGAGCAGTACTTC
TRBV28,TRBJ2-7,.,.,CASTPATDSYEQYF,TGTGCCAGCACCCCTGCGACAGATTCCTACGAGCAGTACTTC
TRBV2,TRBJ2-7,.,.,CASTRPSYEQYF,TGTGCCAGCACCAGGCCTTCCTACGAGCAGTACTTC
TRBV7-9,TRBJ1-2,.,TRBD1,CASSYGTAAGYTF,TGTGCCAGCAGCTACGGGACAGCCGCTGGCTACACCTTC
TRBV6-1,TRBJ1-4,.,.,CASSEWAGNNEKLFF,TGTGCCAGCAGTGAATGGGCAGGGAATAATGAAAAACTGTTTTTT
TRBV6-5,TRBJ1-6,.,TRBD1,CASTRTGADNSPLHF,TGTGCCAGCACCAGGACAGGGGCGGATAATTCACCCCTCCACTTT
TRBV11-3,TRBJ2-2,.,.,CASSPRDYPTGELFF,TGTGCCAGCAGCCCCCGCGACTACCCCACCGGGGAGCTGTTTTTT
TRBV25-1,TRBJ2-1,.,.,CASSEYGGQNEQFF,TGTGCCAGCAGTGAATATGGGGGACAAAATGAGCAGTTCTTC
TRBV6-5,TRBJ1-2,few,.,CASSGLVGASGYTF,TGTGCCAGCAGTGGCCTAGTAGGGGCTAGTGGCTACACCTTC
TRBV18,TRBJ2-3,.,.,CASSLRESTDTQYF,TGTGCCAGCTCACTCCGGGAGAGCACAGATACGCAGTATTTT
TRBV15,TRBJ1-1,.,.,CATSRDRGGREAFF,TGTGCCACCAGCAGAGATCGGGGGGGACGGGAAGCTTTCTTT
TRBV5-1,TRBJ2-4,few,.,CASSLEGTRGGGNIQYF,TGCGCCAGCAGCTTGGAAGGGACAAGGGGGGGTGGGAACATTCAGTACTTC
TRBV6-6,TRBJ2-6,.,.,CASTNSGANVLTF,TGTGCCAGCACCAACTCTGGGGCCAACGTCCTGACTTTC
TRBV19,TRBJ1-2,.,.,CASSTRDIDGYTF,TGTGCCAGTAGTACCCGGGACATAGATGGCTACACCTTC
TRBV27,TRBJ2-7,.,TRBD1,CASSHRGYEQYF,TGTGCCAGCAGTCACAGGGGTTACGAGCAGTACTTC
TRBV5-4,TRBJ2-5,.,TRBD2,CASSLRAGVGETQYF,TGTGCCAGCAGCTTAAGAGCGGGAGTGGGCGAGACCCAGTACTTC
TRBV2,TRBJ2-5,.,.,CATSPDNQETQYF,TGTGCCACTTCCCCAGATAACCAAGAGACCCAGTACTTC
TRBV7-9,TRBJ1-6,.,.,CASSSGVSYNSPLHF,TGTGCCAGCAGCTCAGGGGTATCCTATAATTCACCCCTCCACTTT
TRBV2,TRBJ1-2,.,.,CASSSQGHNYGYTF,TGTGCCAGCAGTTCTCAGGGCCATAACTATGGCTACACCTTC
TRBV11-3,TRBJ2-3,.,.,CASSLAWGLLVPDTQYF,TGTGCCAGCAGCTTAGCATGGGGACTCCTCGTTCCAGATACGCAGTATTTT